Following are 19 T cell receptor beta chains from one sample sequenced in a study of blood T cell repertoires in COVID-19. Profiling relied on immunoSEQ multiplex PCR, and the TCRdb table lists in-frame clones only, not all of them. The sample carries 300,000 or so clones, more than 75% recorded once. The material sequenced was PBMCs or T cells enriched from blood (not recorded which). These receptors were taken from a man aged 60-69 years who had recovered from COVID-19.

The CDR3 is CAWSVSFMGGTEAFF. CDR3 DNA: TGTGCCTGGAGTGTATCATTCATGGGGGGCACTGAAGCTTTCTTT. The chain uses TRBV30 and TRBJ1-1; D is perhaps TRBD1 (5 bases). This CDR3 has 15 amino acids. Germline V CDR1 and CDR2: GTSNPN, SVGIG (reference sequence). V dropped 0 bases and J dropped 4 bases, with 15 bases sitting between them.

The CDR3 sequence is CASGLSKTSGTEETQYF. The CDR3 DNA follows: TGTGCTAGTGGTTTGTCCAAGACTAGCGGGACTGAAGAGACCCAGTACTTC. The chain employs TRBV12-5 and TRBJ2-5; TRBD2 aligns across 11 bases. The CDR3 is 17 amino acids. Trimming cost V 2 bases and J 3 bases; bases outside gene matches: 8. CDR1 and CDR2 from the germline V gene are LGHNT and FRNRAP.

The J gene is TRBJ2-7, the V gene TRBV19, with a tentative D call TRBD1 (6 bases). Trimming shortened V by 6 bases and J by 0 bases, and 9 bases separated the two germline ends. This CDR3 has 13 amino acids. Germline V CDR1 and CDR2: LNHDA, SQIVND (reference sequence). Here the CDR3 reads CASSQGSSYEQYF. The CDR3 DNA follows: TGTGCCAGTAGCCAGGGGAGCTCCTACGAGCAGTACTTC. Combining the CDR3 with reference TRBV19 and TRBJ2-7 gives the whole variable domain DGGITQSPKYLFRKEGQNVTLSCEQNLNHDAMYWYRQDPGQGLRLIYYSQIVNDFQKGDIAEGYSVSREKKESFPLTVTSAQKNPTAFYLCASSQGSSYEQYFGPGTRLTVT.

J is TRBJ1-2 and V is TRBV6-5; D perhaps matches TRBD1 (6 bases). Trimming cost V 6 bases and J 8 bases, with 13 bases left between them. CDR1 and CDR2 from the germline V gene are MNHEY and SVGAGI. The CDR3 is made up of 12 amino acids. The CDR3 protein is CASRKGGRGYTF. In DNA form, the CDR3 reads TGTGCCAGCAGGAAAGGGGGACGGGGCTACACCTTC.

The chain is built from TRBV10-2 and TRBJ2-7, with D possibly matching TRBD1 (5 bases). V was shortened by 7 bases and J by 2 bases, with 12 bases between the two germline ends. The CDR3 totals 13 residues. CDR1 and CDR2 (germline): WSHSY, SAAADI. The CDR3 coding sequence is TGCGCCAGCACTCACAGGCTCCCCTACGAGCAGTACTTC. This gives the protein CASTHRLPYEQYF.

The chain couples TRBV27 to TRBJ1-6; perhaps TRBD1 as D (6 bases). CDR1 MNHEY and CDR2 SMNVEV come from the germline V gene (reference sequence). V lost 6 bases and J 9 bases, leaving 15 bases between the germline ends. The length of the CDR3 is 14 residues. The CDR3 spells CASRVQGPFSPLHF. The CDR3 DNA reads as TGTGCCAGCAGGGTACAGGGACCCTTTTCACCCCTCCACTTT.

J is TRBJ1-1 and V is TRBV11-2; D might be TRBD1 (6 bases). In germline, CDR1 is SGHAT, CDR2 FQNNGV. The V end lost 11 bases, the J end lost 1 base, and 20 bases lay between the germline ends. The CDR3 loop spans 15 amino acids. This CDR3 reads CAVRVGGQTNTEAFF. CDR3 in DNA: TGTGCCGTAAGGGTAGGAGGACAGACGAACACTGAAGCTTTCTTT.

The chain's CDR3 is CASSLAAGGPYEQFF. In nucleotides, the CDR3 is TGTGCCAGCAGCCTTGCAGCGGGAGGGCCCTATGAGCAGTTCTTC. This chain links TRBV3-1 (or the pseudogene TRBV3-2) with TRBJ2-1, with TRBD2 matching 10 bases. Germline values: CDR1 LGHDT, CDR2 YNNKEL (reference sequence). The V segment lost 4 bases and the J segment 8 bases; nucleotides outside the gene matches: 8. The CDR3 sequence is 15 residues long.

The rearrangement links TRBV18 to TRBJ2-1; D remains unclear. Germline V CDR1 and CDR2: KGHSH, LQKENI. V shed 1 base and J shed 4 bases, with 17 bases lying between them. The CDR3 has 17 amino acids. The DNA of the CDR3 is TGTGCCAGCTCACCACTTGCCCCCCAGCGCGCGTACAATGAGCAGTTCTTC. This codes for CASSPLAPQRAYNEQFF.

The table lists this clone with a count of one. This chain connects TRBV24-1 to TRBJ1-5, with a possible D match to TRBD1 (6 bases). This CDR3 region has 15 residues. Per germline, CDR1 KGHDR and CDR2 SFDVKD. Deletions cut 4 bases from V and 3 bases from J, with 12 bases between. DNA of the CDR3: TGTGCCACCAGTGAGTCAACAGGGACCAATCAGCCCCAGCATTTT. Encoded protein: CATSESTGTNQPQHF.

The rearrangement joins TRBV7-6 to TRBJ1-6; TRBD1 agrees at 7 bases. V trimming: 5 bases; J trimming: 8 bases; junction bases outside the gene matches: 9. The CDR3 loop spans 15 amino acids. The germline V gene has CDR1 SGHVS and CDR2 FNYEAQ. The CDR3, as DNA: TGTGCCAGCAGCCTAAGACAGGGTGGGGATTCACCCCTCCACTTT. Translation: CASSLRQGGDSPLHF.

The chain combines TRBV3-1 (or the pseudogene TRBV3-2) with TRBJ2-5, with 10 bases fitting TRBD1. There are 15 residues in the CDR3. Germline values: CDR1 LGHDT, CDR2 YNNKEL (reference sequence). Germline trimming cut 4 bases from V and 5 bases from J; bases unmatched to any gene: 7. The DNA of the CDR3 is TGTGCCAGCAGCCTTCAAGGGACAGGGGTTGAGACCCAGTACTTC. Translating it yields CASSLQGTGVETQYF.

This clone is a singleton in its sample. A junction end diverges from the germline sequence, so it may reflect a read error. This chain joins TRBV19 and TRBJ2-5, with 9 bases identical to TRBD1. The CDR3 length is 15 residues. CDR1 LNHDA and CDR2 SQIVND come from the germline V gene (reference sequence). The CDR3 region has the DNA TGTGCCGGTAGTATCGGGGACAGGGCAGGGGAGACCCAGTACTTC. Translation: CAGSIGDRAGETQYF.

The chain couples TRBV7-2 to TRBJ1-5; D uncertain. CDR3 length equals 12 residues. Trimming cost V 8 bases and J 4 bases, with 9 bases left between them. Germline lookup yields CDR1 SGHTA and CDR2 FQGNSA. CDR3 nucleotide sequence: TGTGCCAGCTCCCCAGGAAATCAGCCCCAGCATTTT. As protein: CASSPGNQPQHF.

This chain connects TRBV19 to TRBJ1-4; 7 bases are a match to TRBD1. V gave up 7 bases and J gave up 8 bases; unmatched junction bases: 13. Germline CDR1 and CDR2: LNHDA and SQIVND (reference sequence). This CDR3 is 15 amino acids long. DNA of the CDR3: TGTGCCAGTAACACGGAAGCGACAGGGCCCGAAAAACTGTTTTTT. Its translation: CASNTEATGPEKLFF.

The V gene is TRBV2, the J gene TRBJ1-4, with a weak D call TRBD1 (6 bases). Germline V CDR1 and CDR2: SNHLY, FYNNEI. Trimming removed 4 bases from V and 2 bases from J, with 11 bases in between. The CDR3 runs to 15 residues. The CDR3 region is CASSAIGGTNEKLFF. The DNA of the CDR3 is TGTGCCAGCAGTGCTATAGGGGGTACTAATGAAAAACTGTTTTTT. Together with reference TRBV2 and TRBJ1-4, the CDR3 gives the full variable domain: EPEVTQTPSHQVTQMGQEVILRCVPISNHLYFYWYRQILGQKVEFLVSFYNNEISEKSEIFDDQFSVERPDGSNFTLKIRSTKLEDSAMYFCASSAIGGTNEKLFFGSGTQLSVL.

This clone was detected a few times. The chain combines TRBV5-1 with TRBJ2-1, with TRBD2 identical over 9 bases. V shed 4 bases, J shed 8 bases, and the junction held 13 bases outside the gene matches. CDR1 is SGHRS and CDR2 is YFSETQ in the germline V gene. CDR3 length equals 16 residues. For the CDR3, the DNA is TGCGCCAGCAGCCCAGCAGGGCGGGAGGGCCGGTATGAGCAGTTCTTC. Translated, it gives CASSPAGREGRYEQFF.

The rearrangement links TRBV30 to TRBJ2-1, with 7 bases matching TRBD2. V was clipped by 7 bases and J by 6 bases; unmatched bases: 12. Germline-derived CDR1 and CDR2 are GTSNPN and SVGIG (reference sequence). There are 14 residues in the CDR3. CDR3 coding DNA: TGTGCCTTTACCAAGGCTAGCGGCCGCAATGAGCAGTTCTTC. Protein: CAFTKASGRNEQFF.

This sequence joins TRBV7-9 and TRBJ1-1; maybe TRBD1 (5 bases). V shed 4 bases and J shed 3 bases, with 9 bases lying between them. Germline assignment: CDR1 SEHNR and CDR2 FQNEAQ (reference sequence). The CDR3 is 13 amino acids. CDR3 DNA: TGTGCCAGCAGCTCAGACAGTTACACTGAAGCTTTCTTT. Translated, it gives CASSSDSYTEAFF.